What follows are 2 T cell receptor beta chains derived from one specimen sequenced in a study of blood T cell repertoires in COVID-19. TCRdb's copy holds only in-frame clones and misses some; the assay was immunoSEQ multiplex PCR. Among about 55,000 clones listed, approximately 89% were seen once. The sample was peripheral blood. Source of these receptors: a human donor in a cohort sampled during active COVID-19.

The chain employs TRBV5-1 and TRBJ2-5; 8 bases fit TRBD2. This CDR3 has 12 amino acids. Trimming took 4 bases from V and 5 from J; bases not matched to a gene: 1. Germline V CDR1 and CDR2: SGHRS, YFSETQ. The CDR3 region is CASSPGGETQYF. In DNA form, the CDR3 reads TGCGCCAGCAGCCCGGGGGGGGAGACCCAGTACTTC.

The chain recombines TRBV12-5 with TRBJ1-5; D uncertain. The V gene lost 2 bases and the J gene lost 6 bases, with 8 bases spanning the gap. From germline, CDR1 is LGHNT and CDR2 FRNRAP. This CDR3 has 13 amino acids. The CDR3 loop reads CASGLPGSQPQHF. CDR3 bases: TGTGCTAGTGGTTTGCCCGGGTCTCAGCCCCAGCATTTT.